Given below is one T cell receptor beta chain in context. The germline gene is not matched at one end of the junction; a read error may be the cause. The entry originates in a study of blood T cell repertoires in COVID-19. Across the whole study: PBMCs, B-cell-depleted T cells, or T cells provided the cDNA or gDNA that made up the material.

Produced via immunoSEQ multiplex PCR; TCRdb's table is partial and in-frame only. The sample includes roughly 71,000 clones, approximately 85% of them seen just once. The clonotype was recovered from a man between 50 and 59 years old with acute or convalescent COVID-19. Input material: peripheral blood.

In nucleotides, the CDR3 is TGTGCTAGCAGCCAGGGACTAGCGGGGGGGCCGGAGACCCAGTACTTC. It is translated as CASSQGLAGGPETQYF. The chain employs TRBV7-7 and TRBJ2-5; 16 bases line up with TRBD2. CDR1 and CDR2 from the germline V gene are SSHAT and FNYEAQ (reference sequence). CDR3 length: 16 amino acids.